The rows below give T cell receptor beta chains drawn from one sample of a study of CD8 T cells in ankylosing spondylitis. MiXCR, run by TCRdb on the 5' RACE reads, gives a single entry per CDR3 protein. The sample contains about 240,000 distinct CDR3 sequences, 9.5% to 12% of which appear only once. The sequencing input was blood, either unsorted or a sorted T cell fraction (not recorded which). Receptors originate from a male donor with ankylosing spondylitis or in good health (not recorded which). The CDR3 runs from the conserved cysteine through the conserved F or W. D genes are given only for firm matches. The size entry is marked missing in some rows and otherwise reads once, few, many or a size class.

-	few	TRBV5-1	TRBJ1-1	TGCGCCAGCAGCGGTCTCACTGAAGCTTTCTTT	CASSGLTEAFF
TRBD2	many	TRBV5-6	TRBJ2-1	TGTGCCAGCAGGGGGACTATCACCTACAATGAGCAGTTCTTC	CASRGTITYNEQFF
-	-	TRBV2	TRBJ2-1	TGTGCCAGCTCCCAGGAAGAGAATCAGTTCTTC	CASSQEENQFF
-	-	TRBV21-1	TRBJ2-1	TGTGCCAGCAGCAAAGATGGAGAGGGGGGGCGTTTTTACAATGAGCAGTTCTTC	CASSKDGEGGRFYNEQFF
-	many	TRBV5-1	TRBJ1-2	TGCGCCAGCAGCTTGTTGACAGCCTATGGCTACACCTTC	CASSLLTAYGYTF
-	few	TRBV15	TRBJ2-3	TGTGCCACTTCATGGAGGCAGGATACGCAGTATTTT	CATSWRQDTQYF
-	many	TRBV12-3/TRBV12-4	TRBJ1-2	TGTGCCAGCAGCCAAAGACAGGATTACACCTTC	CASSQRQDYTF
-	many	TRBV29-1	TRBJ2-1	TGCAGCGTCAGGGATAATCTGAACAATGAGCAGTTCTTC	CSVRDNLNNEQFF
TRBD2	many	TRBV29-1	TRBJ2-1	TGCAGCGCTCCCCGGACTAGCGGGGGTCTATACAATGAGCAGTTCTTC	CSAPRTSGGLYNEQFF
TRBD1	many	TRBV6-1	TRBJ1-2	TGTGCCAGCAGGGGGACAGACCTTCCTTCGGAAGGCTACACCTTC	CASRGTDLPSEGYTF
-	few	TRBV20-1	TRBJ1-6	TGCAGTGCAGATACAGGGAACGAATCACCCCTCCACTTT	CSADTGNESPLHF
-	many	TRBV24-1	TRBJ2-5	TGTGCCACCAGTGGGGGATACAGGTACCAAGAGACCCAGTACTTC	CATSGGYRYQETQYF
TRBD1	-	TRBV12-3/TRBV12-4	TRBJ1-6	TGTGCCAGCAGCAACACCGAGACAGGGTTAAAGGATAATTCACCCCTCCACTTT	CASSNTETGLKDNSPLHF
-	-	TRBV14	TRBJ2-4	TGTGCCAGCAGCCAAGCTATTAACAGTAGGAACATTCAGTACTTC	CASSQAINSRNIQYF
TRBD1	many	TRBV5-1	TRBJ2-2	TGCGCCAGCCGACGAGGGGGCGACACCGGGGAGCTGTTTTTT	CASRRGGDTGELFF
TRBD2	many	TRBV29-1	TRBJ2-1	TGCAGCGTCGGGACTAGCGGGGCGGATGAGCAGTTCTTC	CSVGTSGADEQFF
-	few	TRBV3-1	TRBJ2-2	TGTGCCAGCAGCCAAGATCGATCGGGCGGGGAGCTGTTTTTT	CASSQDRSGGELFF
-	-	TRBV24-1	TRBJ2-5	TGTGCCACCAGTAGGGACCAAGAGACCCAGTACTTC	CATSRDQETQYF
-	many	TRBV5-1	TRBJ1-1	TGCGCCAGCAGCTCCACGACCCTGAACACTGAAGCTTTCTTT	CASSSTTLNTEAFF
TRBD2	-	TRBV5-6	TRBJ2-3	TGTGCCAGCAGCAAGACTAGCGGGGGGGCTAGAGATACGCAGTATTTT	CASSKTSGGARDTQYF
TRBD1	-	TRBV7-3	TRBJ1-1	TGTGCCAGCAGCCCCGATCAGGGGGCTGAAGCTTTCTTT	CASSPDQGAEAFF
-	many	TRBV5-1	TRBJ1-2	TGCGCCAGCAGATCCACCTGGGGGTCTACTATTAACTATGGCTACACCTTC	CASRSTWGSTINYGYTF
TRBD2	few	TRBV12-3/TRBV12-4	TRBJ2-5	TGTGCCAGCACCCTTAGCGGGGGGGCTTTAGAGACCCAGTACTTC	CASTLSGGALETQYF
-	many	TRBV3-1	TRBJ1-1	TGTGCCAGCAGCCCAGGTTTGGGGGGGATGAACACTGAAGCTTTCTTT	CASSPGLGGMNTEAFF
-	many	TRBV7-9	TRBJ2-1	TGTGCCAGCAGACCGCGGCCGTCTAGCAAGAGGGACAATGAGCAGTTCTTC	CASRPRPSSKRDNEQFF
-	-	TRBV9	TRBJ2-7	TGTGCCAGCAGCGCCGACACGCCACCATACGAGCAGTACTTC	CASSADTPPYEQYF
-	many	TRBV12-3/TRBV12-4	TRBJ2-2	TGTGCCAGCAGTCAAGGGGGACACCTCCCCGGGGAGCTGTTTTTT	CASSQGGHLPGELFF
-	-	TRBV7-9	TRBJ2-3	TGTGGCAGCAGCATCATCCTTAGCACAGATACGCAGTATTTT	CGSSIILSTDTQYF
-	few	TRBV5-1	TRBJ2-6	TGCGCCAGCAGGAAGGATTCGGGGGCCAACGTCCTGACTTTC	CASRKDSGANVLTF
-	many	TRBV28	TRBJ2-7	TGTGCCAGCAGTGGGGAATTATACGAGCAGTACTTC	CASSGELYEQYF
-	many	TRBV15	TRBJ2-7	TGTGCCACCATCGACCAGGAGCTACAATACGAGCAGTACTTC	CATIDQELQYEQYF
-	-	TRBV28	TRBJ2-2	TGTGCCAGCAGTCCTAGCCTGAACACCGGGGAGCTGTTTTTT	CASSPSLNTGELFF
-	many	TRBV5-1	TRBJ2-7	TGCGCCAGCAGCTTGGGACTCTTCGGGGACGAGCAGTACTTC	CASSLGLFGDEQYF
-	many	TRBV20-1	TRBJ2-3	TGCAGTGCCCGAGACGACACAGATACGCAGTATTTT	CSARDDTDTQYF
-	many	TRBV11-2	TRBJ2-3	TGTGCCAGCGGGCGTAGGGCGGGGATTCTTACTAGCACAGATACGCAGTATTTT	CASGRRAGILTSTDTQYF
TRBD2	many	TRBV7-7	TRBJ2-1	TGTGCCAGCAGCTTAGTGGCTGGCGGGAGGGGGGATGAGCAGTTCTTC	CASSLVAGGRGDEQFF
-	many	TRBV5-1	TRBJ2-1	TGCGCCAGCAGCTTGGGGGACGTATACAATGAGCAGTTCTTC	CASSLGDVYNEQFF
-	few	TRBV18	TRBJ1-5	TGTGCCAGCTCACGGAAAAGGGGGGGTCAGCCCCAGCATTTT	CASSRKRGGQPQHF
-	few	TRBV5-1	TRBJ1-2	TGCGCCAGCAGCGCCGGACTGCTCGATGGCTACACCTTC	CASSAGLLDGYTF
-	many	TRBV5-1	TRBJ2-1	TGCGCCAGCAGACGTGGACTGGACTATCCAGATGAGCAGTTCTTC	CASRRGLDYPDEQFF
-	many	TRBV5-1	TRBJ2-3	TGCGCCAGCAGCTTTCGTGATCCGAGCACAGATACGCAGTATTTT	CASSFRDPSTDTQYF
-	many	TRBV28	TRBJ2-2	TGTGCCAGCGAGAAGAGAGACACCGGGGAGCTGTTTTTT	CASEKRDTGELFF